This T cell receptor beta chain was sequenced during a study of tumor and adjacent non-tumor tissue in lung cancer. On the study more broadly: Patients comprised about a dozen adenocarcinoma, 2 squamous cell carcinoma and 1 small cell lung cancer.

The CDR3 consists of 12 residues. The V end lost 8 bases, the J end lost 7 bases, and 14 bases lay between the germline ends. Germline V gene lookup returns CDR1 GTSNPN and CDR2 SVGIG (reference sequence). Three rounds of nested PCR, following a modified ARM-PCR protocol, produced the TCRbeta library. TCRdb re-called the multiplex PCR reads through MiXCR, storing one row per CDR3 protein. Of about 76,000 distinct CDR3 sequences detected, nearly 70% appear once; the ten largest clones hold roughly an eighth. The template was RNA from unsorted bulk tissue. This clonotype originated in an older woman with non-small cell lung cancer. The sequenced sample was lung tumor tissue. V usage is TRBV30 and J usage is TRBJ1-4; a possible D gene is TRBD1 (6 bases). The CDR3 here is CAGAGTSEKLFF. In nucleotides, the CDR3 is TGTGCCGGAGCGGGGACATCTGAAAAACTGTTTTTT. The variable domain in full, completed from reference TRBV30 and TRBJ1-4, reads SQTIHQWPATLVQPVGSPLSLECTVEGTSNPNLYWYRQAAGRGLQLLFYSVGIGQISSEVPQNLSASRPQDRQFILSSKKLLLSDSGFYLCAGAGTSEKLFFGSGTQLSVL.